This T cell receptor (beta chain) was identified during a study of OX40 agonist ivuxolimab in advanced cancers. Only in-frame clones appear in the TCRdb table, and some are missing; sequencing was by immunoSEQ multiplex PCR. The table lists about 70,000 clones, around 94% of them singletons. This CDR3 comprises 14 residues. From germline, CDR1 is MDHEN and CDR2 SYDVKM. V lost 5 bases and J 3 bases, leaving 10 bases between the germline ends. The J gene is TRBJ1-4, the V gene TRBV28, with D possibly being TRBD1 (6 bases). The sequences come from CD4+ or CD8+ T cells sorted from blood, collected in a trial of the OX40 agonist ivuxolimab. This sequence originates from an adult with an advanced solid tumor such as melanoma, head and neck, liver or kidney cancer. This CDR3 reads CASSRQAPNEKLFF. DNA for the CDR3: TGTGCCAGCAGTAGACAGGCCCCTAATGAAAAACTGTTTTTT.